A selection of T cell receptor beta chains follows, all from one sample in a study of blood T cell repertoires in COVID-19. The data were produced by immunoSEQ multiplex PCR, yet TCRdb's version contains in-frame clones alone and is incomplete. The data show 95,000 to 100,000 clones, approximately 87% seen once. Sequencing was carried out using peripheral blood. All receptors derive from a woman between 25 and 40 years old with acute or convalescent COVID-19. Each CDR3 is given with its conserved first and last residue. The order of the fields is D gene, clone size, J gene, V gene, CDR3 protein, CDR3 DNA. A D gene is named only where the DNA matches it firmly. Clone size, where shown, is once, few, many, or a class for clones that have expanded.

>.|.|TRBJ2-1|TRBV28
CASSPHRVGGNEQFF
TGTGCCAGCAGTCCACACAGGGTTGGGGGCAATGAGCAGTTCTTC
>.|.|TRBJ1-6|TRBV30
CAWSVIAQGFSSYNSPLHF
TGTGCCTGGAGTGTCATTGCCCAGGGGTTCAGCTCCTATAATTCACCCCTCCACTTT
>.|.|TRBJ2-1|TRBV13
CASSSFDELNEQFF
TGTGCCAGCAGCTCCTTCGATGAACTGAATGAGCAGTTCTTC
>.|.|TRBJ1-6|TRBV27
CASSLRGARGSPLHF
TGTGCCAGCAGTTTAAGGGGGGCGCGGGGGTCACCCCTCCACTTT
>TRBD1|.|TRBJ2-7|TRBV27
CASSPRQGPYEQYF
TGTGCCAGCAGCCCAAGACAGGGGCCCTACGAGCAGTACTTC
>.|.|TRBJ1-2|TRBV4-2
CASSQDGRPPYGYTF
TGTGCCAGCAGCCAAGATGGGAGGCCGCCCTATGGCTACACCTTC
>.|once|TRBJ1-2|TRBV5-4
CASSLEGGGYGYTF
TGTGCCAGCAGCTTGGAAGGGGGTGGGTATGGCTACACCTTC
>.|.|TRBJ1-1|TRBV11-3
CASSLDSPMNTEAFF
TGTGCCAGCAGCTTAGACAGTCCCATGAACACTGAAGCTTTCTTT
>.|.|TRBJ1-1|TRBV28
CASSLWVGGDTEAFF
TGTGCCAGCAGTTTGTGGGTAGGGGGGGACACTGAAGCTTTCTTT
>TRBD2|.|TRBJ2-7|TRBV28
CASSSPAGTSGSYEQYF
TGTGCCAGCAGTTCCCCCGCCGGGACTAGCGGTTCCTACGAGCAGTACTTC
>TRBD1|.|TRBJ1-3|TRBV25-1
CASSESIGTGDGNTIYF
TGTGCCAGCAGTGAGTCCATTGGGACAGGGGACGGAAACACCATATATTTT
>.|.|TRBJ2-4|TRBV21-1
CASSFDYLIILAKNIQYF
TGTGCCAGCAGCTTCGACTACCTCATCATACTAGCCAAAAACATTCAGTACTTC
>.|.|TRBJ2-1|TRBV9
CASSAGISEQFF
TGTGCCAGCAGCGCCGGGATCTCCGAGCAGTTCTTC
>TRBD1|.|TRBJ2-7|TRBV27
CASSLTGNEQYF
TGTGCCAGCAGTTTGACAGGGAACGAGCAGTACTTC
>TRBD2|.|TRBJ2-1|TRBV19
CASKQSGGSYNEQFF
TGTGCCAGCAAACAGAGCGGGGGGTCTTACAATGAGCAGTTCTTC
>.|.|TRBJ1-4|TRBV7-9
CASSPPVSTGRNEKLFF
TGTGCCAGCAGCCCCCCGGTGTCCACAGGGCGAAATGAAAAACTGTTTTTT
>.|.|TRBJ2-1|TRBV12-3/TRBV12-4
CASSLIEAREQFF
TGTGCCAGCAGTTTAATAGAAGCTCGGGAGCAGTTCTTC
>.|.|TRBJ1-2|TRBV28
CASSSPQGSYTF
TGTGCCAGCAGTTCCCCTCAGGGGAGCTACACCTTC
>.|.|TRBJ1-5|TRBV28
CASSLPRGNQPQHF
TGTGCCAGCAGTTTACCCAGGGGAAATCAGCCCCAGCATTTT
>TRBD1|.|TRBJ2-3|TRBV5-4
CASSLPGTGEGDTQYF
TGTGCCAGCAGCTTACCCGGGACAGGGGAGGGAGATACGCAGTATTTT
>.|.|TRBJ1-5|TRBV5-5
CASSAEMQSAQHF
TGTGCCAGCAGCGCGGAGATGCAATCAGCCCAGCATTTT
>TRBD2|few|TRBJ2-2|TRBV11-3
CASSLGFWLAGVNTGELFF
TGTGCCAGCAGCTTAGGCTTTTGGCTAGCGGGGGTTAACACCGGGGAGCTGTTTTTT
>TRBD1|.|TRBJ1-4|TRBV7-2
CASSLRTGLDEKLFF
TGTGCCAGCAGCTTAAGGACAGGGCTGGATGAAAAACTGTTTTTT
>TRBD1|.|TRBJ1-5|TRBV6-5
CASIFGQGNNQPQHF
TGTGCCAGCATCTTTGGACAGGGTAACAATCAGCCCCAGCATTTT
>.|.|TRBJ1-4|TRBV6-5
CASSYKDYRPNEKLFF
TGTGCCAGCAGTTACAAAGACTACCGGCCTAATGAAAAACTGTTTTTT
>.|few|TRBJ2-6|TRBV7-3
CASSPQQGFSGANVLTF
TGTGCCAGCAGCCCACAACAGGGTTTCTCTGGGGCCAACGTCCTGACTTTC
>.|.|TRBJ2-1|TRBV11-1
CASSPDSVLDNEQFF
TGTGCCAGCAGCCCGGACTCTGTACTAGACAATGAGCAGTTCTTC
>.|.|TRBJ1-5|TRBV30
CAWSVRGGGIGQPQHF
TGTGCCTGGAGTGTACGAGGTGGAGGGATCGGGCAGCCCCAGCATTTT
>.|.|TRBJ2-1|TRBV10-2
CASNSGFTIHEQFF
TGCGCCAGCAATTCAGGATTTACGATCCATGAGCAGTTCTTC
>TRBD1|.|TRBJ2-1|TRBV5-4
CASSLSQGAYNEQFF
TGTGCCAGCAGCTTGTCACAGGGGGCCTACAATGAGCAGTTCTTC
>TRBD1|.|TRBJ1-2|TRBV5-1
CASSMTLDRAYGYTF
TGCGCCAGCAGCATGACACTCGACAGGGCCTATGGCTACACCTTC
>TRBD1|.|TRBJ1-1|TRBV11-3
CASSTGGNTEAFF
TGTGCCAGCAGCACAGGGGGGAACACTGAAGCTTTCTTT
>TRBD2|.|TRBJ2-5|TRBV3-1/TRBV3-2
CASSRTSGGVETQYF
TGTGCCAGCAGCCGGACTAGCGGGGGGGTGGAGACCCAGTACTTC
>.|once|TRBJ2-7|TRBV12-3/TRBV12-4
CASRRGQIEQYF
TGTGCCAGCAGGCGGGGACAGATCGAGCAGTACTTC
>.|.|TRBJ2-7|TRBV11-2
CASSLPARGAYEQYF
TGTGCCAGCAGCCTGCCAGCCAGGGGGGCCTACGAGCAGTACTTC